This T cell receptor (beta chain) is drawn from a study of T cells in Graves' hyperthyroidism and ophthalmopathy. Notes on the study in general: Blood held most thyroid clonotypes expanded above 0.001 frequency.

This clonotype turned up a few times. Its target is unknown. Amplification of TCR beta CDR3 regions was performed using RNA transcripts as template. The primer set for the first-round RT-PCR of the TCR CDR3 was HTBI. Each CDR3 protein is one row after TCRdb ran MiXCR on the multiplex PCR reads. The sample holds 480,000 or so distinct CDR3 sequences, 35% to 50% seen once. Germline V gene sequence: CDR1 SGHVS, CDR2 FQNEAQ. CDR3 length: 14 residues. Trimming removed 4 bases at V and 2 bases at J, with 12 bases between. This clonotype originated in an adult woman with Graves' disease, either hyperthyroidism or ophthalmopathy (not recorded which). Sequences were obtained from peripheral blood or thyroid tissue (not recorded which). V gene TRBV7-8 combines with J gene TRBJ2-7, with D possibly TRBD1 on 5 matching bases. The CDR3 is CASSWTNSAYEQYF. CDR3 coding DNA: TGTGCCAGCAGCTGGACAAATTCAGCCTACGAGCAGTACTTC.